A single sample gave rise to the 11 T cell receptor beta chains below, sequenced in a study of cytomegalovirus exposure and HLA in healthy donors (dated by TCRdb to about 2017). The protocol used for the library was the immunoSEQ multiplex PCR assay. For the multiplex PCR, a mixture combining 60 forward primers for TCR Vbeta segments and 13 reverse primers for TCR Jbeta segments was used. Imported from immuneACCESS, the table was reduced by TCRdb to in-frame sequences with V and J called. These copies leave out some clones; in studies compared against another copy, an unresolved V gene accounts for under half, and the cause of the remainder is not known. A total of about 70,000 clones appear in this sample, approximately 72% of them only once. Roughly 9.8% of the sample belongs to the ten largest clones. Sequencing used PBMCs. The receptors stem from a woman aged 25 to 39 in good health and CMV-seronegative.

The chain combines TRBV9 with TRBJ1-2; D possibly corresponds to TRBD1 (6 bases). The CDR3 contains 15 residues. Trimming removed 0 bases at V and 2 bases at J, with 11 bases between. Germline loops: CDR1 SGDLS, CDR2 YYNGEE. The DNA of the CDR3 is TGTGCCAGCAGCGTAGGTCTGGGGGCAAACTATGGCTACACCTTC. Protein sequence: CASSVGLGANYGYTF.

V and J are TRBV27 and TRBJ2-2, with 7 bases matching TRBD2. V trimming: 6 bases; J trimming: 2 bases; junction bases outside the gene matches: 0. Germline loops: CDR1 MNHEY, CDR2 SMNVEV (reference sequence). The CDR3 extends over 13 amino acids. CDR3 protein: CASRTSNTGELFF. The CDR3 coding sequence is TGTGCCAGCAGGACTAGCAACACCGGGGAGCTGTTTTTT.

This chain uses TRBV5-1 with TRBJ1-1; 9 positions agree with TRBD1. With 4 bases clipped from V and 2 bases from J, the junction kept 3 bases outside the gene matches. The CDR3 has 14 amino acids. Germline assignment: CDR1 SGHRS and CDR2 YFSETQ. The CDR3, as DNA: TGCGCCAGCAGCGGGGGACAGGGCAACACTGAAGCTTTCTTT. As protein: CASSGGQGNTEAFF.

This sequence joins TRBV29-1 and TRBJ1-2; D may be TRBD1 (6 bases). Germline-derived CDR1 and CDR2 are SQVTM and ANQGSEA. The CDR3 covers 13 residues. The germline V and J ends were trimmed by 6 bases and 4 bases, with 15 bases remaining between them. The CDR3 region has the DNA TGCAGCGTCGGGGGGGGCGCGATCTATGGCTACACCTTC. Translation gives CSVGGGAIYGYTF. Based on the CDR3 plus reference TRBV29-1 and TRBJ1-2, the full variable domain is SAVISQKPSRDICQRGTSLTIQCQVDSQVTMMFWYRQQPGQSLTLIATANQGSEATYESGFVIDKFPISRPNLTFSTLTVSNMSPEDSSIYLCSVGGGAIYGYTFGSGTRLTVV.

The chain links TRBV9 to TRBJ2-5, with D unresolved. The CDR3 covers 15 residues. CDR1 is SGDLS and CDR2 is YYNGEE in the germline V gene. Trimming removed 6 bases at V and 0 bases at J, with 15 bases between. The CDR3 nucleotides are TGTGCCAGCACCTCCTTTTCCGGGTACCAAGAGACCCAGTACTTC. As protein: CASTSFSGYQETQYF. Full variable domain (outside the CDR3, taken from reference TRBV9 and TRBJ2-5): DSGVTQTPKHLITATGQRVTLRCSPRSGDLSVYWYQQSLDQGLQFLIQYYNGEERAKGNILERFSAQQFPDLHSELNLSSLELGDSALYFCASTSFSGYQETQYFGPGTRLLVL.

Here the CDR3 DNA reads TGTGCCAGCAGCCCTGCCATGGCTGGCTACACCTTC. This sequence encodes CASSPAMAGYTF. This chain joins TRBV7-2 and TRBJ1-2; no clear D. With 5 bases removed from V and 7 bases from J, the gap between germline ends came to 11 bases. This CDR3 spans 12 amino acids. The germline V gene has CDR1 SGHTA and CDR2 FQGNSA. The whole variable domain, filled in from reference TRBV7-2 and TRBJ1-2, reads GAGVSQSPSNKVTEKGKDVELRCDPISGHTALYWYRQSLGQGLEFLIYFQGNSAPDKSGLPSDRFSAERTGGSVSTLTIQRTQQEDSAVYLCASSPAMAGYTFGSGTRLTVV.

The V gene is TRBV18, the J gene TRBJ1-3; D might be TRBD1 (6 bases). CDR3 length: 14 amino acids. Trimming removed 3 bases at V and 5 bases at J, with 11 bases between. CDR1 KGHSH and CDR2 LQKENI come from the germline V gene. The CDR3 coding sequence is TGTGCCAGCTCACCGCGCCAGGGGCGAAACACCATATATTTT. Its translation: CASSPRQGRNTIYF.

In nucleotides, the CDR3 is TGCAGTGCTTGGACTATAGAGACCCAGTACTTC. Translation gives CSAWTIETQYF. This chain uses TRBV20-1 with TRBJ2-5; D is perhaps TRBD2 (6 bases). The length of the CDR3 is 11 residues. V was shortened by 5 bases and J by 4 bases, with 8 bases between the two germline ends. Germline V CDR1 and CDR2: DFQATT, SNEGSKA (reference sequence).

The rearrangement uses TRBV7-9 and TRBJ1-2; 9 bases are a match to TRBD1. The CDR3 loop spans 14 amino acids. V lost 4 bases and J lost 5; bases outside the gene matches: 5. Germline V gives CDR1 SEHNR, CDR2 FQNEAQ (reference sequence). As DNA, the CDR3 is TGTGCCAGCAGCTCCGGGACAGGGTTTTATGGCTACACCTTC. Its translation is CASSSGTGFYGYTF. Based on the CDR3 plus reference TRBV7-9 and TRBJ1-2, the full variable domain is DTGVSQNPRHKITKRGQNVTFRCDPISEHNRLYWYRQTLGQGPEFLTYFQNEAQLEKSRLLSDRFSAERPKGSFSTLEIQRTEQGDSAMYLCASSSGTGFYGYTFGSGTRLTVV.

DNA for the CDR3: TGTGCCAGCAAGACAGACAATGAGCAGTTCTTC. The encoded protein is CASKTDNEQFF. The rearrangement joins TRBV2 to TRBJ2-1, with D perhaps matching TRBD1 (5 bases). V lost 7 bases, J lost 5 bases, and 6 bases lay in between. The V gene's germline CDR1 is SNHLY and CDR2 FYNNEI. The CDR3 has 11 residues.

The J gene is TRBJ2-7, the V gene TRBV2; 10 bases agree with TRBD1. Losses at the gene ends were 9 bases for V and 3 bases for J; bases not matched to a gene: 5. Germline V gene data show CDR1 as SNHLY and CDR2 as FYNNEI. The CDR3 has 13 residues. In DNA, the CDR3 is TGTGCCAGTACTCGGGACAGGGGCTACGAGCAGTACTTC. It specifies CASTRDRGYEQYF.